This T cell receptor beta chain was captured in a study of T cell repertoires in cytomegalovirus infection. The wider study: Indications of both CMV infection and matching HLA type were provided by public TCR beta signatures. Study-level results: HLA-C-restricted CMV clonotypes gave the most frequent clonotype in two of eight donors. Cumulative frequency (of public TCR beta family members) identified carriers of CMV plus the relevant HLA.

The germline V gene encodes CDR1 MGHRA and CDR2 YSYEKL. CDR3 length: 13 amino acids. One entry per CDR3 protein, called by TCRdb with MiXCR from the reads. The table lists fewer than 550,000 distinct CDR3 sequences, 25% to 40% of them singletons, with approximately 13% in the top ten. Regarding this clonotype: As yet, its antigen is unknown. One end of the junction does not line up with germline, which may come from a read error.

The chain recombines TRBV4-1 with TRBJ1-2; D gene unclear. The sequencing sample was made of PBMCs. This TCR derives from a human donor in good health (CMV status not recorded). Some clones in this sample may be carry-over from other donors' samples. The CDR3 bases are TGCTCCAGCAGCCAAGATGAGGAGTCGAGCTACACCTTC. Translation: CSSSQDEESSYTF.